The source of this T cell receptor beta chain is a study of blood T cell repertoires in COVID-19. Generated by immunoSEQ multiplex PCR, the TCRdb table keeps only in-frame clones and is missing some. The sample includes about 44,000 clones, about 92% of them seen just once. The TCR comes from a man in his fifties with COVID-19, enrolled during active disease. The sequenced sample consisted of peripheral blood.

CDR3 bases: TGTGCCACCAGTGATACGGGACTACTATATACGCAGTATTTT. It is translated as CATSDTGLLYTQYF. J is TRBJ2-3 and V is TRBV24-1, with 7 bases lining up with TRBD2. With 3 bases clipped from V and 7 bases from J, the junction kept 6 bases outside the gene matches. Germline CDR1 and CDR2: KGHDR and SFDVKD. The CDR3 covers 14 residues.